This TCR beta chain is from a study of CD8+ T cells in alopecia areata (dated by TCRdb to 2017 to 2018). General notes on the study: The treated patients took part in an open-label pilot trial in which moderate-to-severe alopecia areata was treated with oral tofacitinib at 5 to 10 mg twice daily. immunoSEQ multiplex PCR using 35 Vbeta forward primers and 13 Jbeta reverse primers was used to amplify TCRbeta CDR3 regions. Tofacitinib was given for 6 to 18 months, followed by 6 months of follow-up off drug to assess delayed response and recurrence. Scalp clonality was compared among normal scalp (n=4), patchy alopecia areata scalp (n=8), and alopecia totalis/universalis scalp (n=8). In both human patients and the C3H/HeJ mouse model, the study applied high-throughput TCRbeta sequencing to look at T cell clonal expansion in alopecia areata. RNA was obtained with the PAXgene miRNA kit for fixed scalp, the miRNeasy kit for PBMCs, and the RNeasy kit for mouse skin. On the human side, TCRbeta sequencing was run on scalp tissue and on sorted CD4+ and CD8+ peripheral blood T cells from healthy controls and from alopecia areata patients with either patchy or totalis/universalis disease. Biopsies were taken from tofacitinib-treated patients at baseline and at 4 and 24 weeks of treatment, and a later scalp biopsy was taken in several of the tofacitinib-treated patients. What the research found in general, with its limitations: Scalp TCR repertoire analysis is complicated because resident alphabeta T cells in normal human skin are also sequenced, whereas mouse skin is dominated by gammadelta T cells. TCR sequences shared between patients were less clear than in mice, possibly partly because of HLA diversity in the patient population. Compared with normal scalp, lesional scalp had higher clonality and more expanded CD8+ clones, particularly in alopecia totalis/universalis, a pattern that suggests antigenic drive.

Comments on this clone: What this receptor recognizes is not known. No much larger clonotype is one base removed from it; base qualities were not supplied.

Measured from the cysteine to the phenylalanine, the CDR3 is 15 residues long. The read is trimmed to its CDR3 DNA, 45 bases read in frame from base 1. Taken from the germline V gene (reference sequence), the CDR1 and CDR2 loops are LNHNV and YYDKDF. V drops 3 bases and J drops 1 base, leaving 10 bases in between. The library was produced with the immunoSEQ multiplex PCR assay. RNA was extracted from all samples and reverse transcribed into cDNA as template for TCR sequencing. SuperScript III was used for first-strand cDNA synthesis, primed with a 2:1 mix of oligo-dT and random hexamers. A synthetic immune receptor repertoire was used to gauge amplification bias, and whatever bias remained was removed computationally. In the paper's pipeline: Raw reads were preprocessed for error removal, and CDR3 was defined according to IMGT conventions as running from the conserved cysteine to phenylalanine. Clonality was calculated as 1 minus Shannon entropy normalized by log2 of the number of productive unique TCRs. CD4 or CD8 identity of scalp clones was inferred by cross-referencing scalp TCRbeta sequences with sorted blood CD4 and CD8 repertoires. This immuneACCESS table, as held by TCRdb, lists in-frame sequences with V and J called but not all clones. Of the missing ones, under half trace to an unresolved V gene in checked studies; the others have no known cause. From that table come the V and J calls and clone size; the DNA was used to work out D and trimming. The table for this sample lists more than 9,000 clones; 50% to 70% of them were counted only once. The ten largest clones capture around 15% of the sample.

From alopecia areata patients, peripheral blood was collected along with lesional scalp punch biopsies. Human scalp biopsies went straight into PAXgene tissue containers for immediate fixation. The sequenced sample was skin. The receptor was isolated from a human donor with alopecia areata. The chain links TRBV15 with TRBJ2-1; the D gene cannot be resolved reliably. The nucleotide sequence is TGTGCCACCAGCAGTATCGTTGGGTCCTACAATGAGCAGTTCTTC. Translation gives CATSSIVGSYNEQFF. Here the CDR3 is joined to the reference TRBV15 and TRBJ2-1 genes, and the full variable domain is: DAMVIQNPRYQVTQFGKPVTLSCSQTLNHNVMYWYQQKSSQAPKLLFHYYDKDFNNEADTPDNFQSRRPNTSFCFLDIRSPGLGDTAMYLCATSSIVGSYNEQFFGPGTRLTVL.